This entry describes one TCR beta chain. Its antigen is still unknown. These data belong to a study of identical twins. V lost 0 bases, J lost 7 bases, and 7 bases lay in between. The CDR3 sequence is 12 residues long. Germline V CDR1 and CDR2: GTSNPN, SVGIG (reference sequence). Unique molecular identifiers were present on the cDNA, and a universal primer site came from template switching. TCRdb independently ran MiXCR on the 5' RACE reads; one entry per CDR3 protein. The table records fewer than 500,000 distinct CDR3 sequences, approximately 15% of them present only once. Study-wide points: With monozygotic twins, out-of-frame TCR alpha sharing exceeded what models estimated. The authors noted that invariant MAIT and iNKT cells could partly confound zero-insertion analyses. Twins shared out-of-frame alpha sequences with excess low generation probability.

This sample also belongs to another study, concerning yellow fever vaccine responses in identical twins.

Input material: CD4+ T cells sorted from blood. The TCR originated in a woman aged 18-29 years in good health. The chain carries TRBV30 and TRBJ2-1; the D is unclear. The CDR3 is CAWSVEINEQFF. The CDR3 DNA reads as TGTGCCTGGAGTGTAGAGATAAATGAGCAGTTCTTC.